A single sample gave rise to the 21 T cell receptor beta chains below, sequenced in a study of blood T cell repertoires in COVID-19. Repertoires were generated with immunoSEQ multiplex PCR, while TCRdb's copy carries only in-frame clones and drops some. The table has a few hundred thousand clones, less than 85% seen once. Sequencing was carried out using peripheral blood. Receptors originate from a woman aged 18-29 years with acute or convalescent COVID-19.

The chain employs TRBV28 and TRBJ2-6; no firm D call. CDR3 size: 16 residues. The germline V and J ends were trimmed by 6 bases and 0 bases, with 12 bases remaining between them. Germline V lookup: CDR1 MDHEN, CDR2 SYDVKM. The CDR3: CASSFLLSSGANVLTF. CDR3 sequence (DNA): TGTGCCAGCAGCTTTCTTTTGTCCTCTGGGGCCAACGTCCTGACTTTC.

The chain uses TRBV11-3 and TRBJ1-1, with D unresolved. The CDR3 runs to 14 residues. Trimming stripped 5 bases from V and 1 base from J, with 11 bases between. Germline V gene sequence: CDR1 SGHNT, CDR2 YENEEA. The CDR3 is CASSTSRENTEAFF. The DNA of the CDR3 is TGTGCCAGCAGCACGAGTCGAGAGAACACTGAAGCTTTCTTT.

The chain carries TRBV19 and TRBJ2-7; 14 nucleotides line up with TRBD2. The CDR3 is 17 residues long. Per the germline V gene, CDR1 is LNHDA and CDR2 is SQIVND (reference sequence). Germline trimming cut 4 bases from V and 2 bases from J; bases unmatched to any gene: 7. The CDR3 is CASSSGLAGGLPYEQYF. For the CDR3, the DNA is TGTGCCAGTAGTAGCGGACTAGCGGGAGGTCTCCCCTACGAGCAGTACTTC. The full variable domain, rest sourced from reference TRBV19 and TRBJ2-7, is DGGITQSPKYLFRKEGQNVTLSCEQNLNHDAMYWYRQDPGQGLRLIYYSQIVNDFQKGDIAEGYSVSREKKESFPLTVTSAQKNPTAFYLCASSSGLAGGLPYEQYFGPGTRLTVT.

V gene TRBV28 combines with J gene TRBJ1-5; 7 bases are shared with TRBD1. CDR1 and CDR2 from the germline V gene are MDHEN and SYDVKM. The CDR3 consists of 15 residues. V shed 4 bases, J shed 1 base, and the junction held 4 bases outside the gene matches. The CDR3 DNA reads TGTGCCAGCAGTTATACAGGGGTCAGCAATCAGCCCCAGCATTTT. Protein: CASSYTGVSNQPQHF.

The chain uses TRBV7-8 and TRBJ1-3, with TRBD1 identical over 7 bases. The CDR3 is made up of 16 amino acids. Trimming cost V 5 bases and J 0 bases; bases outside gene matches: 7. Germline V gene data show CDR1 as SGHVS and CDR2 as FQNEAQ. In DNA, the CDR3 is TGTGCCAGCAGCCGGACAGGCCAAAGCTCTGGAAACACCATATATTTT. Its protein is CASSRTGQSSGNTIYF. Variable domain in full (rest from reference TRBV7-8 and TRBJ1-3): GAGVSQSPRYKVAKRGQDVALRCDPISGHVSLFWYQQALGQGPEFLTYFQNEAQLDKSGLPSDRFFAERPEGSVSTLKIQRTQQEDSAVYLCASSRTGQSSGNTIYFGEGSWLTVV.

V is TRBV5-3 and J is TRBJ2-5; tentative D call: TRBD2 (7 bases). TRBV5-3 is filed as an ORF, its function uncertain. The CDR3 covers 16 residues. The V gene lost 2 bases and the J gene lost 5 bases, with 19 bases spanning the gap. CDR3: CARSFVGAGVKETQYF. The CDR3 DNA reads TGTGCCAGAAGCTTCGTGGGGGCGGGAGTGAAGGAGACCCAGTACTTC.

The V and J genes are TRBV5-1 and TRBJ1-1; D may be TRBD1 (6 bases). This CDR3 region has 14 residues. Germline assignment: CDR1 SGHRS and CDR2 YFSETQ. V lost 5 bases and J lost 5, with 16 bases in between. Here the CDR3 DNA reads TGCGCCAGCAGTTCCAGTAGGGGGAATACTGAAGCTTTCTTT. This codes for CASSSSRGNTEAFF.

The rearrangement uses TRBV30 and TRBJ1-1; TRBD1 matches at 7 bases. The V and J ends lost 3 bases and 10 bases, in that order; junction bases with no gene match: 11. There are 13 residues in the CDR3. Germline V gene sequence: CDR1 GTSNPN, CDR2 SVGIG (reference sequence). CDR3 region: CAWRVQGGDGAFF. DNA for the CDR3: TGTGCCTGGAGGGTTCAGGGGGGCGATGGAGCTTTCTTT.

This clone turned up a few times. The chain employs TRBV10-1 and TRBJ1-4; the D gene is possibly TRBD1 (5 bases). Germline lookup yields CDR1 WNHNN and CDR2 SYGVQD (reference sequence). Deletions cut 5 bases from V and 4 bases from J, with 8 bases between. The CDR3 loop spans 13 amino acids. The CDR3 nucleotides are TGCGCCAGCAGTAAGACAGTTAATGAAAAACTGTTTTTT. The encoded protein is CASSKTVNEKLFF.

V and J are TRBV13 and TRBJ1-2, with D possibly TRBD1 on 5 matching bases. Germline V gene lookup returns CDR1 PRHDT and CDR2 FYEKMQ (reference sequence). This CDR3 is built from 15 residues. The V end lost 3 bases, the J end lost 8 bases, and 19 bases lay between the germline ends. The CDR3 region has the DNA TGTGCCAGCAGCTTGACGCGACAGTTATCTACGGGCTACACCTTC. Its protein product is CASSLTRQLSTGYTF.

DNA of the CDR3: TGCGCCAGCAGCCTAGGACAGGGGGCCGTCGGAAATGGCTACACCTTC. Its protein is CASSLGQGAVGNGYTF. The chain has TRBV5-1 and TRBJ1-2; 11 bases align to TRBD1. CDR3 length: 16 amino acids. V lost 4 bases, J lost 6 bases, and 11 bases stayed unmatched. CDR1 is SGHRS, CDR2 YFSETQ, per germline. Based on the CDR3 plus reference TRBV5-1 and TRBJ1-2, the full variable domain is KAGVTQTPRYLIKTRGQQVTLSCSPISGHRSVSWYQQTPGQGLQFLFEYFSETQRNKGNFPGRFSGRQFSNSRSEMNVSTLELGDSALYLCASSLGQGAVGNGYTFGSGTRLTVV.

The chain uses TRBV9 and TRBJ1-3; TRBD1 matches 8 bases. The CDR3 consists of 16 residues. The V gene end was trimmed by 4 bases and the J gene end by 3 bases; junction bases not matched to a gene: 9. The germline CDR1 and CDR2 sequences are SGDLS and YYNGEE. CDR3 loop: CASSPDRGLVGNTIYF. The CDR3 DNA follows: TGTGCCAGCAGCCCAGACAGGGGCTTGGTTGGAAACACCATATATTTT. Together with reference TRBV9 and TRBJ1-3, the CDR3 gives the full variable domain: DSGVTQTPKHLITATGQRVTLRCSPRSGDLSVYWYQQSLDQGLQFLIQYYNGEERAKGNILERFSAQQFPDLHSELNLSSLELGDSALYFCASSPDRGLVGNTIYFGEGSWLTVV.

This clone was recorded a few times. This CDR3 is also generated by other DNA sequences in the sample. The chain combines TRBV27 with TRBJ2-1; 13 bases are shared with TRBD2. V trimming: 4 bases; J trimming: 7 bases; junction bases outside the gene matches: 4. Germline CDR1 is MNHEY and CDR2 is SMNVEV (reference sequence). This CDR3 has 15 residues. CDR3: CASSSGTSGKNEQFF. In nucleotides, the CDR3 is TGTGCCAGCAGTTCAGGGACTAGCGGGAAGAATGAGCAGTTCTTC.

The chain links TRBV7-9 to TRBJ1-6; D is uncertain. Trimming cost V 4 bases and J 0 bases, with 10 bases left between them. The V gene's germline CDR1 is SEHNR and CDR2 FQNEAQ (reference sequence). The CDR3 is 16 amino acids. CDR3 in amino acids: CASSSTESSYNSPLHF. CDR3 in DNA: TGTGCCAGCAGCTCCACAGAGAGCTCCTATAATTCACCCCTCCACTTT.

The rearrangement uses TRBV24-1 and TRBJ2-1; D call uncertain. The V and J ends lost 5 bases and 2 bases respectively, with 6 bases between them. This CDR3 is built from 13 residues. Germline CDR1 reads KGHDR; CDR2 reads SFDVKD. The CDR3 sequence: CATSGATYNEQFF. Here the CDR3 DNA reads TGTGCCACCAGTGGGGCCACCTACAATGAGCAGTTCTTC.

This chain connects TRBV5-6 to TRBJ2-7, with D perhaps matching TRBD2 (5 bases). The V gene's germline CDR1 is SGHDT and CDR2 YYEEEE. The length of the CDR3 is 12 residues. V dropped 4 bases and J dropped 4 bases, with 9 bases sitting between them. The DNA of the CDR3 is TGTGCCAGCAGCGGGAGCGGTTACGAGCAGTACTTC. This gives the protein CASSGSGYEQYF. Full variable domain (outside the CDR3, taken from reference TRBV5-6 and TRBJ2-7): DAGVTQSPTHLIKTRGQQVTLRCSPKSGHDTVSWYQQALGQGPQFIFQYYEEEERQRGNFPDRFSGHQFPNYSSELNVNALLLGDSALYLCASSGSGYEQYFGPGTRLTVT.

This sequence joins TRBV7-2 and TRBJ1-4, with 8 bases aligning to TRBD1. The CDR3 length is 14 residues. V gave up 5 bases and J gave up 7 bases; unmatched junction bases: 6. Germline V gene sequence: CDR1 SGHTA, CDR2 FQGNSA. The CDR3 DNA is TGTGCCAGCAGCGCCTCAGGGGGCTCTGAAAAACTGTTTTTT. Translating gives CASSASGGSEKLFF.

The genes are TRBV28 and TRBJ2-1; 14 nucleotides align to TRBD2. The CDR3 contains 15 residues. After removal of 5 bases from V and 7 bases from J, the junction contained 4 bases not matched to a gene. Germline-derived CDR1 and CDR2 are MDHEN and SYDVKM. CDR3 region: CASSGLAGGRNEQFF. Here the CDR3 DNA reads TGTGCCAGCAGTGGACTAGCGGGAGGAAGGAATGAGCAGTTCTTC.

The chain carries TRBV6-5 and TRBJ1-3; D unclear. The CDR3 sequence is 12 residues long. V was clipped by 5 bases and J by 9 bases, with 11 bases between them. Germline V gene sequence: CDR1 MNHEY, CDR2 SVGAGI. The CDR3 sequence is CASSPGESTIYF. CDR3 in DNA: TGTGCCAGCAGTCCCGGGGAAAGCACCATATATTTT.

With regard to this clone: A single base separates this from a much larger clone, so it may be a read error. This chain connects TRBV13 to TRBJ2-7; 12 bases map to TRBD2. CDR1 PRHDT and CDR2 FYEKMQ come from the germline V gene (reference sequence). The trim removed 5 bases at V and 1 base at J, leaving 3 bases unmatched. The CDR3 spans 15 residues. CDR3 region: CASSRGLAGSYEQYF. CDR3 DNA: TGTGCCAGCAGCCGCGGACTAGCGGGATCCTACGAGCAGTACTTC. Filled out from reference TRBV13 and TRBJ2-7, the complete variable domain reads AAGVIQSPRHLIKEKRETATLKCYPIPRHDTVYWYQQGPGQDPQFLISFYEKMQSDKGSIPDRFSAQQFSDYHSELNMSSLELGDSALYFCASSRGLAGSYEQYFGPGTRLTVT.

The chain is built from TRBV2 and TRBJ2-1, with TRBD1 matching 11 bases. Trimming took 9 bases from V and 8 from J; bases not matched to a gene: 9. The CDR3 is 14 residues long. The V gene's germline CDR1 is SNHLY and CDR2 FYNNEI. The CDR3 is CASFGTGGGYEQFF. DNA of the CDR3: TGTGCCAGTTTTGGGACAGGGGGTGGGTATGAGCAGTTCTTC.